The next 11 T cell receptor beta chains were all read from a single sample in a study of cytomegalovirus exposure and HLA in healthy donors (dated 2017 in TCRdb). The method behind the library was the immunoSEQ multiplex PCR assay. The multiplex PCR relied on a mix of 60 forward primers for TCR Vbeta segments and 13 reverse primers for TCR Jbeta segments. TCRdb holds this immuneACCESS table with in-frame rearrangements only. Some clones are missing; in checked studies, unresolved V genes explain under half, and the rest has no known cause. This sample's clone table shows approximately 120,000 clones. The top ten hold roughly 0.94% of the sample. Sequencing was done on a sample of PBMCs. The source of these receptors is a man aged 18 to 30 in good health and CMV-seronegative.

In DNA, the CDR3 is TGTGCCAGCAGTTGGACGTGGCGGCGGGGGTCAGTCGCAGATACGCAGTATTTT. It translates to CASSWTWRRGSVADTQYF. V and J are TRBV27 and TRBJ2-3, with 7 bases lining up with TRBD2. This CDR3 contains 18 residues. The junction had 17 bases not matched to a gene; V was cut back by 4 bases and J by 4 bases. CDR1 MNHEY and CDR2 SMNVEV come from the germline V gene (reference sequence).

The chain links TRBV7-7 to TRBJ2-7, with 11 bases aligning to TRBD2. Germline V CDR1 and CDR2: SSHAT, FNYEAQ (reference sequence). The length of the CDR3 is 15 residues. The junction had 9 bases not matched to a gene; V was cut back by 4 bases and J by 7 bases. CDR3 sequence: CASSYGPGTSGEQYF. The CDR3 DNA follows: TGTGCCAGCAGCTACGGCCCAGGGACTAGCGGAGAGCAGTACTTC.

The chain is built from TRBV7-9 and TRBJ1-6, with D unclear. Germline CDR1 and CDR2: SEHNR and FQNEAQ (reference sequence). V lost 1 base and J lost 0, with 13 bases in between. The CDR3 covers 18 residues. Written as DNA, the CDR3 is TGTGCCAGCAGCTTAGGTGCGGATCGGAGCTCCTATAATTCACCCCTCCACTTT. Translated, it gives CASSLGADRSSYNSPLHF.

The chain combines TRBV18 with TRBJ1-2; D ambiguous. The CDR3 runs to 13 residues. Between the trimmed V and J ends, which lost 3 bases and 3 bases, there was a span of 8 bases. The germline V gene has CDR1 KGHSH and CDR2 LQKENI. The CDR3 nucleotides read TGTGCCAGCTCACCGAGTATAGACTATGGCTACACCTTC. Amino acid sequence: CASSPSIDYGYTF.

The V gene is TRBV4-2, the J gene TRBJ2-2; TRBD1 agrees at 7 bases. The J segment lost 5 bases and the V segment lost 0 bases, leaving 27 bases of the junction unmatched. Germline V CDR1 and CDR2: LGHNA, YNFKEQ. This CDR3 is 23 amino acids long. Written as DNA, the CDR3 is TGTGCCAGCAGCCAAGATTCATTGGCGTTGCCACTGATAAGACAGGGTGATACCGGGGAGCTGTTTTTT. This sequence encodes CASSQDSLALPLIRQGDTGELFF.

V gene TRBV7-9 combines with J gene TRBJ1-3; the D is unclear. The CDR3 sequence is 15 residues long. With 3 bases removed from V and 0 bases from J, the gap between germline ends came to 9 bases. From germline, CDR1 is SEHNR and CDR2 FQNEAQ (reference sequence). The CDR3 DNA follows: TGTGCCAGCAGCTTGGAGGGATCCTCTGGAAACACCATATATTTT. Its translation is CASSLEGSSGNTIYF.

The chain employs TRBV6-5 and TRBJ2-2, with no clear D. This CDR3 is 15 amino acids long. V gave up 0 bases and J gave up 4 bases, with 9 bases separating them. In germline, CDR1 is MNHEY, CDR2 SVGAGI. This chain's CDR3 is CASSYSRLLTGELFF. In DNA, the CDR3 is TGTGCCAGCAGTTACTCAAGACTCCTCACCGGGGAGCTGTTTTTT.

This CDR3 reads CASADRANTGELFF. The CDR3 nucleotides are TGTGCCAGTGCCGACAGGGCGAACACCGGGGAGCTGTTTTTT. The V call is TRBV9, the J call TRBJ2-2, with 7 nucleotides matching TRBD1. The J segment lost 0 bases and the V segment lost 8 bases, leaving 4 bases of the junction unmatched. CDR1 is SGDLS, CDR2 YYNGEE, per germline. The CDR3 runs to 14 residues.

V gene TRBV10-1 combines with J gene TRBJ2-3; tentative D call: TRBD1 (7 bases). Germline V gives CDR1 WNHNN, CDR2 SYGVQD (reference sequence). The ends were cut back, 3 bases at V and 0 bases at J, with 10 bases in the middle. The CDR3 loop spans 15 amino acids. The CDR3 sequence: CASSDRGESTDTQYF. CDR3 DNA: TGCGCCAGCAGTGACAGGGGGGAAAGCACAGATACGCAGTATTTT.

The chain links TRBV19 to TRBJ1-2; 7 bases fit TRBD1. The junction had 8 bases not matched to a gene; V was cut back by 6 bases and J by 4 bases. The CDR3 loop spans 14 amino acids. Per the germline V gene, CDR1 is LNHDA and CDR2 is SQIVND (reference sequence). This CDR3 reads CASRRTGLSYGYTF. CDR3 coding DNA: TGTGCCAGTAGGCGGACAGGCCTCAGCTATGGCTACACCTTC.

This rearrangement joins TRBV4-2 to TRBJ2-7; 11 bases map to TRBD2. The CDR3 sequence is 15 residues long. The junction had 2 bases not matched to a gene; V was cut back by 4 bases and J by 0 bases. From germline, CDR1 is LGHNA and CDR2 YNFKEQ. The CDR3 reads CASSLGTSGSYEQYF. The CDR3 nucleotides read TGTGCCAGCAGCCTTGGGACTAGCGGCTCCTACGAGCAGTACTTC.